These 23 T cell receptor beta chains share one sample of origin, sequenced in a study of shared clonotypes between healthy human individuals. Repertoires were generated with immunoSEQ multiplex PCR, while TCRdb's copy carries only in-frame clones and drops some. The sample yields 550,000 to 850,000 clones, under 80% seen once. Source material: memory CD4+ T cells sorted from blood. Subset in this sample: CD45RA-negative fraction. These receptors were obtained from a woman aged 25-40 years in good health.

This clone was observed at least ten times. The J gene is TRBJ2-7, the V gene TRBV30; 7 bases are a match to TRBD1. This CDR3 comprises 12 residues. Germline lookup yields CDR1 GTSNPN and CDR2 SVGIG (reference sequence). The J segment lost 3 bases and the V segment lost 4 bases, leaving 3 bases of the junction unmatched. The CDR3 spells CAWTGGGYEQYF. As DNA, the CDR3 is TGTGCCTGGACAGGGGGTGGCTACGAGCAGTACTTC.

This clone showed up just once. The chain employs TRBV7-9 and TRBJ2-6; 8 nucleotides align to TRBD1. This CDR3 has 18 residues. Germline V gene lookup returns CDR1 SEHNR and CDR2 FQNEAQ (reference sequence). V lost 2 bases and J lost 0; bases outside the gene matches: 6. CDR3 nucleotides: TGTGCCAGCAGCTTATGGGCAGGGGGCGTCTCTGGGGCCAACGTCCTGACTTTC. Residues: CASSLWAGGVSGANVLTF.

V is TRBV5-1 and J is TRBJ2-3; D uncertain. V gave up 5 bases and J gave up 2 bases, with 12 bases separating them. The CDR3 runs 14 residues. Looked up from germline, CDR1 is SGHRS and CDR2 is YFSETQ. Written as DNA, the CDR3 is TGCGCCAGCAGTAGTCAGAGTCCCACAGATACGCAGTATTTT. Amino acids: CASSSQSPTDTQYF. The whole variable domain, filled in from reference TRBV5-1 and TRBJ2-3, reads KAGVTQTPRYLIKTRGQQVTLSCSPISGHRSVSWYQQTPGQGLQFLFEYFSETQRNKGNFPGRFSGRQFSNSRSEMNVSTLELGDSALYLCASSSQSPTDTQYFGPGTRLTVL.

The CDR3 is CASTRMGQSDTEAFF. As DNA, the CDR3 is TGTGCCAGCACTCGAATGGGACAGAGCGACACTGAAGCTTTCTTT. V gene TRBV27 combines with J gene TRBJ1-1; 7 bases align to TRBD1. Germline-derived CDR1 and CDR2 are MNHEY and SMNVEV (reference sequence). J lost 3 bases, V lost 7 bases, and 11 bases had no gene match. This CDR3 contains 15 residues.

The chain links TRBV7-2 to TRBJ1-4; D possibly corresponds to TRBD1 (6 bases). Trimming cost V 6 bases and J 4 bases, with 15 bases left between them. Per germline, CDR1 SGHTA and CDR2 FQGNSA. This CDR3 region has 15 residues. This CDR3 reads CASRRQAISNEKLFF. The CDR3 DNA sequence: TGTGCCAGCAGGAGACAGGCAATAAGTAATGAAAAACTGTTTTTT. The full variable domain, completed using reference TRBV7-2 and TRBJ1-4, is GAGVSQSPSNKVTEKGKDVELRCDPISGHTALYWYRQSLGQGLEFLIYFQGNSAPDKSGLPSDRFSAERTGGSVSTLTIQRTQQEDSAVYLCASRRQAISNEKLFFGSGTQLSVL.

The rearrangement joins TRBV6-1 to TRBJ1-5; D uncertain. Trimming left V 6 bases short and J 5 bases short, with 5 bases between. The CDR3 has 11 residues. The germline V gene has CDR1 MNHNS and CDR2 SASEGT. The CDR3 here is CASSHYQPQHF. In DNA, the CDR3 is TGTGCCAGCAGCCACTATCAGCCCCAGCATTTT.

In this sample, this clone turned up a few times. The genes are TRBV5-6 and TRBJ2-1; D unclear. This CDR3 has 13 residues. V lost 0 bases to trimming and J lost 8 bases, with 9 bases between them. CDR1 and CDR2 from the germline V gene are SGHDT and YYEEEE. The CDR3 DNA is TGTGCCAGCAGCTTGGATTTTGGCTATGAGCAGTTCTTC. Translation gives CASSLDFGYEQFF.

The CDR3 sequence is CSVEDSGTGGYEQYF. The CDR3 nucleotides read TGCAGCGTTGAAGATTCCGGGACAGGAGGCTACGAGCAGTACTTC. The rearrangement joins TRBV29-1 to TRBJ2-7, with 8 bases identical to TRBD1. CDR3 length: 15 amino acids. V was pared by 0 bases and J by 3 bases, with 7 bases of the junction left unmatched. Germline V gene lookup returns CDR1 SQVTM and CDR2 ANQGSEA.

For the CDR3, the DNA is TGCGCCAGCAGAATGGGGGAGAGGGCCGGGGAGCTGTTTTTT. It specifies CASRMGERAGELFF. This sequence joins TRBV5-1 and TRBJ2-2; perhaps D is TRBD1 or TRBD2 (5 bases each). The CDR3 totals 14 residues. Looked up from germline, CDR1 is SGHRS and CDR2 is YFSETQ. Trimming shortened V by 5 bases and J by 6 bases, and 14 bases separated the two germline ends. The complete variable domain, with remaining parts taken from reference TRBV5-1 and TRBJ2-2, reads KAGVTQTPRYLIKTRGQQVTLSCSPISGHRSVSWYQQTPGQGLQFLFEYFSETQRNKGNFPGRFSGRQFSNSRSEMNVSTLELGDSALYLCASRMGERAGELFFGEGSRLTVL.

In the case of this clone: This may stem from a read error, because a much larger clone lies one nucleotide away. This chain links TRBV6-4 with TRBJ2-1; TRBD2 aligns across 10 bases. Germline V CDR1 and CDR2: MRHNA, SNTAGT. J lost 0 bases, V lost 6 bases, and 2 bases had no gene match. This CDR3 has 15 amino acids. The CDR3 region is CASSGLADSYNEQFF. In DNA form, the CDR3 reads TGTGCCAGCAGCGGACTAGCGGACTCCTACAATGAGCAGTTCTTC.

The CDR3 reads CASSRGQDGETQYF. The CDR3 DNA sequence: TGTGCCAGCAGCCGTGGACAGGATGGGGAGACCCAGTACTTC. The V call is TRBV28, the J call TRBJ2-5, with 7 bases lining up with TRBD1. This CDR3 has 14 amino acids. Germline lookup yields CDR1 MDHEN and CDR2 SYDVKM. Trimming cost V 6 bases and J 5 bases; bases outside gene matches: 9.

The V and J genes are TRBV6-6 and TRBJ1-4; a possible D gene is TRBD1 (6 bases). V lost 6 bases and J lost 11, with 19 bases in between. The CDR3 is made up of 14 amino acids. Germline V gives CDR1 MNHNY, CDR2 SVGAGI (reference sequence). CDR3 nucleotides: TGTGCCAGCAGGCAACAGGGCGGGAGCGGCAAACTGTTTTTT. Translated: CASRQQGGSGKLFF.

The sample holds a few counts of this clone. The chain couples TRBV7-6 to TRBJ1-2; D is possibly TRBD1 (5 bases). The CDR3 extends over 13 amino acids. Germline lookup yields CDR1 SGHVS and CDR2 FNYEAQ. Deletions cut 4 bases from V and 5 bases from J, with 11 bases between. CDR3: CASSSHDSYGYTF. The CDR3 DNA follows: TGTGCCAGCAGCTCCCACGACAGTTATGGCTACACCTTC. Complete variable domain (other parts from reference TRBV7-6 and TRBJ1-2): GAGVSQSPRYKVTKRGQDVALRCDPISGHVSLYWYRQALGQGPEFLTYFNYEAQQDKSGLPNDRFSAERPEGSISTLTIQRTEQRDSAMYRCASSSHDSYGYTFGSGTRLTVV.

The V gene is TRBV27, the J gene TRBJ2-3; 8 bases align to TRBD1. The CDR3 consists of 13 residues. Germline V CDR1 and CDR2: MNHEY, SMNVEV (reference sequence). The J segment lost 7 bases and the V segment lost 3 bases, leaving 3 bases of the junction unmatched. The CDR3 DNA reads TGTGCCAGCAGTTTCGACAGGGGAAATACGCAGTATTTT. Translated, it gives CASSFDRGNTQYF.

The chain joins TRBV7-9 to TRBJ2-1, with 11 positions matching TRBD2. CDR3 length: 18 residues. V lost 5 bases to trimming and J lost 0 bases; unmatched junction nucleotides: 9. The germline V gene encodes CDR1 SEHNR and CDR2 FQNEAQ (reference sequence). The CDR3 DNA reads TGTGCCAGCAGCCTGGGACTAGCGGAGCACGTCTCCTACAATGAGCAGTTCTTC. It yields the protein CASSLGLAEHVSYNEQFF. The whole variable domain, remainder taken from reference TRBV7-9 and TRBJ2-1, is DTGVSQNPRHKITKRGQNVTFRCDPISEHNRLYWYRQTLGQGPEFLTYFQNEAQLEKSRLLSDRFSAERPKGSFSTLEIQRTEQGDSAMYLCASSLGLAEHVSYNEQFFGPGTRLTVL.

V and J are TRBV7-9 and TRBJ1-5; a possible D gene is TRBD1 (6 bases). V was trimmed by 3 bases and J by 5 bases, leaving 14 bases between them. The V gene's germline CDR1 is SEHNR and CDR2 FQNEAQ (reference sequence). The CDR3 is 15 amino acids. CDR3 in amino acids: CASSFAGAGHQPQHF. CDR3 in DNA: TGTGCCAGCAGCTTCGCAGGGGCGGGCCATCAGCCCCAGCATTTT.

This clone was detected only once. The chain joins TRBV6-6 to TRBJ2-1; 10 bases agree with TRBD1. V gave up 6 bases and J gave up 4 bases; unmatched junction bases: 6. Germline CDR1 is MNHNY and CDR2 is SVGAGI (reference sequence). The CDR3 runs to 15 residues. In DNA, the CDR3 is TGTGCCAGCAGCGAACCGGGACAGGGGTACAATGAGCAGTTCTTC. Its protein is CASSEPGQGYNEQFF.

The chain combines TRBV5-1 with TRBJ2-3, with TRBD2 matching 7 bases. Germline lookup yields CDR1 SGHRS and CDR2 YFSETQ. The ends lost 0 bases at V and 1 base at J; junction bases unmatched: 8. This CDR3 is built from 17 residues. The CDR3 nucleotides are TGCGCCAGCAGCTTGGTAGGGAGGGCCTTCGGCACAGATACGCAGTATTTT. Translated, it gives CASSLVGRAFGTDTQYF. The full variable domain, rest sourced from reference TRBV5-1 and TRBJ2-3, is KAGVTQTPRYLIKTRGQQVTLSCSPISGHRSVSWYQQTPGQGLQFLFEYFSETQRNKGNFPGRFSGRQFSNSRSEMNVSTLELGDSALYLCASSLVGRAFGTDTQYFGPGTRLTVL.

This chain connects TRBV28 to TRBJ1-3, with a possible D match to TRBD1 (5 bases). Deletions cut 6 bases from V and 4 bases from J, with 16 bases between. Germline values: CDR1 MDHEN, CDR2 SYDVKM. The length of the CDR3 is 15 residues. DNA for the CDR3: TGTGCCAGCAGGCGGGACCCCGGCGCCGGAAACACCATATATTTT. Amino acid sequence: CASRRDPGAGNTIYF.

CDR3 coding DNA: TGTGCCAGCAGTTTAAGACAGGGTCCGTCGTATTACGAGCAGTACTTC. It yields the protein CASSLRQGPSYYEQYF. The chain carries TRBV27 and TRBJ2-7; 7 bases align to TRBD1. Trimming cost V 2 bases and J 4 bases; bases outside gene matches: 11. The CDR3 consists of 16 residues. Germline V lookup: CDR1 MNHEY, CDR2 SMNVEV (reference sequence).

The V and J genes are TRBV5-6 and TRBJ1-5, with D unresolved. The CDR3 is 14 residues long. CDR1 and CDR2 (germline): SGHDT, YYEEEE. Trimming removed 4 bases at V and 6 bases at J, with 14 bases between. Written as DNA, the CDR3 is TGTGCCAGCAGCGAGATGGGAAGGACTCAGCCCCAGCATTTT. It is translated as CASSEMGRTQPQHF.

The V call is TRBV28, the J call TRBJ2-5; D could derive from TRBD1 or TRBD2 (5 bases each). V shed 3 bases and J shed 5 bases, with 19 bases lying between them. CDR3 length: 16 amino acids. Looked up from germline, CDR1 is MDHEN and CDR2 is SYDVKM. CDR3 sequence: CASSFVGVAGTETQYF. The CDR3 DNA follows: TGTGCCAGCAGTTTCGTAGGGGTAGCAGGGACGGAGACCCAGTACTTC.

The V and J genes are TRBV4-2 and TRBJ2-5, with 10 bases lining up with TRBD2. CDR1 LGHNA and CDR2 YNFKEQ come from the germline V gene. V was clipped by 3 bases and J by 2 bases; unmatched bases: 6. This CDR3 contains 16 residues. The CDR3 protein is CASSQYTSGAQETQYF. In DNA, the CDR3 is TGTGCCAGCAGCCAGTACACTAGCGGGGCTCAAGAGACCCAGTACTTC.